The 2 T cell receptor beta chains below were found in one sample sequenced in a study of beta chain features in type 1 diabetes (dated by TCRdb to the late 2010s). What the authors observed across the whole study: Type 1 diabetes patients showed a moderate but significant shortening of TCRB CDR3 length in all four CD4+ subsets.

Their antigens are not known. Preparation of the library involved the immunoSEQ multiplex PCR assay. The entire isolated RNA was reverse transcribed using the High Capacity cDNA Reverse Transcription Kit, and thus expressed TCRB transcripts were sequenced. Here the immuneACCESS table is served through TCRdb, limited to in-frame sequences with V and J called. Missing clones are a known gap in these copies; in checked studies unresolved V genes cover under half, and the rest lacks a known reason. The sample table shows more than 300,000 clones, and around 9.3% are seen once. Of the sample, roughly 1% is held by the ten largest clones. The material sequenced was central memory CD4+ T cells from blood. Source of these receptors: a man aged 30 to 45 with type 1 diabetes.

This clone showed up just a few times. At the DNA level, this CDR3 is encoded by other sequences in the same sample as well. The chain couples TRBV10-3 to TRBJ2-7; D remains ambiguous. Germline V gives CDR1 ENHRY, CDR2 SYGVKD. The CDR3 has 14 residues. Trimming pared 0 bases from V and 2 bases from J, leaving 8 bases between. The CDR3 protein is CAISESRSTYEQYF. The CDR3 DNA is TGTGCCATCAGTGAGTCCAGGTCTACCTACGAGCAGTACTTC.

This clone was detected a few times. The chain combines TRBV21-1 with TRBJ1-4. TRBV21-1 is labeled a pseudogene. The CDR3 spans 16 residues. The CDR3 spells CASSKARAEPNEKLFF. DNA for the CDR3: TGTGCCAGCAGCAAAGCGAGGGCAGAGCCTAATGAAAAACTGTTTTTT.